Presented here are 26 T cell receptor beta chains from one specimen sequenced in a study of a mutant IDH1 vaccine in newly diagnosed glioma. Sequencing used immunoSEQ multiplex PCR; TCRdb keeps in-frame clones, though not all of them. This table holds 9,500 to 12,000 clones, around 81% found once. These receptors' targets are unknown. Described time point: week 47, end of study. Vaccination used 300 ug of mutant IDH1 20-mer peptide per dose, with topical imiquimod. Source: PBMCs, taken from a glioma patient whose treatment included an IDH1 peptide vaccine. The receptor source for this set is a man aged 25 to 40 with glioma.

This clone is a singleton in its sample. The rearrangement links TRBV6-6 to TRBJ1-4, with D possibly being TRBD1 (5 bases). V was clipped by 0 bases and J by 8 bases, with 16 bases between them. The CDR3 has 16 residues. Germline CDR1 is MNHNY and CDR2 is SVGAGI (reference sequence). Here the CDR3 DNA reads TGTGCCAGCAGTTACTCGGTGGCGGGGGGAGGCGAAAAACTGTTTTTT. As protein: CASSYSVAGGGEKLFF.

CDR3: CASSKPGLAGSNEQFF. The DNA for the CDR3 is TGTGCCAGCAGTAAACCGGGACTAGCGGGATCCAATGAGCAGTTCTTC. The J gene is TRBJ2-1, the V gene TRBV27; 13 bases fit TRBD2. V was clipped by 5 bases and J by 6 bases; unmatched bases: 7. CDR3 length: 16 residues. CDR1 is MNHEY and CDR2 is SMNVEV in the germline V gene (reference sequence).

The chain recombines TRBV5-6 with TRBJ2-1; TRBD2 is a possible D gene (6 bases). Trimming cost V 2 bases and J 5 bases, with 14 bases left between them. Germline V gene sequence: CDR1 SGHDT, CDR2 YYEEEE. The CDR3 extends over 15 amino acids. The chain's CDR3 is CASSFFRLADNEQFF. CDR3 nucleotide sequence: TGTGCCAGCAGCTTTTTCCGTTTAGCGGACAATGAGCAGTTCTTC.

V usage is TRBV5-1 and J usage is TRBJ2-2, with 13 bases aligning to TRBD2. Germline loops: CDR1 SGHRS, CDR2 YFSETQ. The CDR3 is 16 amino acids. V lost 4 bases to trimming and J lost 7 bases; unmatched junction nucleotides: 7. The CDR3 region is CASSPGLAGVDGELFF. The CDR3 DNA is TGCGCCAGCAGCCCCGGACTAGCGGGAGTGGACGGGGAGCTGTTTTTT.

CDR3 sequence (DNA): TGCAGCGTTGCGGGAGTTCTTGGGGAGACCCAGTACTTC. This translates into CSVAGVLGETQYF. The rearrangement uses TRBV29-1 and TRBJ2-5; D might be TRBD2 (6 bases). V was trimmed by 4 bases and J by 5 bases, leaving 14 bases between them. The CDR3 sequence is 13 residues long. Germline V lookup: CDR1 SQVTM, CDR2 ANQGSEA. The whole variable domain, remainder taken from reference TRBV29-1 and TRBJ2-5, is SAVISQKPSRDICQRGTSLTIQCQVDSQVTMMFWYRQQPGQSLTLIATANQGSEATYESGFVIDKFPISRPNLTFSTLTVSNMSPEDSSIYLCSVAGVLGETQYFGPGTRLLVL.

The chain carries TRBV29-1 and TRBJ2-2; D is unresolved. CDR3 length: 11 residues. V was cut by 4 bases and J by 6 bases, with 6 bases left in between. In germline, CDR1 is SQVTM, CDR2 ANQGSEA. The CDR3 reads CSVGRSGELFF. Here the CDR3 DNA reads TGCAGCGTTGGGCGCTCCGGGGAGCTGTTTTTT.

V gene TRBV10-1 combines with J gene TRBJ2-6; 9 bases map to TRBD1. CDR1 is WNHNN and CDR2 is SYGVQD in the germline V gene (reference sequence). The CDR3 runs 18 residues. V was pared by 0 bases and J by 2 bases, with 5 bases of the junction left unmatched. CDR3 DNA: TGCGCCAGCAGTGAGTCGGGACAGGGTCGGCCTGGGGCCAACGTCCTGACTTTC. It specifies CASSESGQGRPGANVLTF.

The chain joins TRBV18 to TRBJ2-1, with a possible D match to TRBD2 (5 bases). Germline CDR1 is KGHSH and CDR2 is LQKENI. The V and J ends lost 6 bases and 4 bases respectively, with 13 bases between them. The CDR3 is 14 residues long. CDR3: CASSQLSEYNEQFF. Written as DNA, the CDR3 is TGTGCCAGCTCCCAACTTAGCGAGTACAATGAGCAGTTCTTC. The full variable domain, with the rest looked up from reference TRBV18 and TRBJ2-1, is NAGVMQNPRHLVRRRGQEARLRCSPMKGHSHVYWYRQLPEEGLKFMVYLQKENIIDESGMPKERFSAEFPKEGPSILRIQQVVRGDSAAYFCASSQLSEYNEQFFGPGTRLTVL.

The chain has TRBV25-1 and TRBJ1-2; D unclear. Germline V gene lookup returns CDR1 MGHDK and CDR2 SYGVNS. This CDR3 has 13 amino acids. Trimming stripped 7 bases from V and 6 bases from J, with 15 bases between. The CDR3 sequence is CASTPPGRDGYTF. Here the CDR3 DNA reads TGTGCCAGCACCCCCCCCGGGAGAGATGGCTACACCTTC.

Written as DNA, the CDR3 is TGTGCCAGCAGCTTAACAGGGCGCTCCTACGAGCAGTACTTC. Translation: CASSLTGRSYEQYF. The V and J genes are TRBV7-2 and TRBJ2-7; maybe TRBD1 (6 bases). The CDR3 extends over 14 amino acids. Trimming shortened V by 2 bases and J by 0 bases, and 8 bases separated the two germline ends. The germline V gene has CDR1 SGHTA and CDR2 FQGNSA.

This clone was detected once. V usage is TRBV6-1 and J usage is TRBJ1-4, with 9 bases matching TRBD1. J lost 8 bases, V lost 10 bases, and 14 bases had no gene match. CDR3 length equals 15 residues. The germline CDR1 and CDR2 sequences are MNHNS and SASEGT. The CDR3 DNA sequence: TGTGCCACCCACGACCTTGGGACAGGGTACGAAAAACTGTTTTTT. Translating it yields CATHDLGTGYEKLFF.

The chain employs TRBV10-3 and TRBJ2-7; TRBD2 aligns across 11 bases. Germline V CDR1 and CDR2: ENHRY, SYGVKD. The CDR3 runs 15 residues. Trimming at V came to 2 bases and at J to 3 bases, leaving 3 bases not matched to a gene. CDR3 nucleotides: TGTGCCATCAGTGAGGAGGGACTAGCGGACTACGAGCAGTACTTC. The encoded protein is CAISEEGLADYEQYF.

The chain recombines TRBV5-1 with TRBJ1-2; possibly TRBD1 for D (5 bases). The ends were cut back, 0 bases at V and 4 bases at J, with 7 bases in the middle. Germline V gene data show CDR1 as SGHRS and CDR2 as YFSETQ. This CDR3 is built from 13 residues. The DNA of the CDR3 is TGCGCCAGCAGCTTGGGACAGCTCTATGGCTACACCTTC. It codes for CASSLGQLYGYTF.

This clone is a singleton in its sample. The rearrangement joins TRBV25-1 to TRBJ2-1; D remains unclear. V lost 1 base to trimming and J lost 0 bases, with 7 bases between them. Germline V gene lookup returns CDR1 MGHDK and CDR2 SYGVNS. The CDR3 consists of 15 residues. The CDR3 DNA sequence: TGTGCCAGCAGTGAATCACAGAGCTCCTACAATGAGCAGTTCTTC. Translation gives CASSESQSSYNEQFF. Supplemented by reference TRBV25-1 and TRBJ2-1, the full variable domain reads EADIYQTPRYLVIGTGKKITLECSQTMGHDKMYWYQQDPGMELHLIHYSYGVNSTEKGDLSSESTVSRIRTEHFPLTLESARPSHTSQYLCASSESQSSYNEQFFGPGTRLTVL.

This clone was detected only a few times. The chain joins TRBV6-5 to TRBJ1-1; D gene ambiguous. V gave up 7 bases and J gave up 7 bases, with 10 bases separating them. CDR1 is MNHEY, CDR2 SVGAGI, per germline. The CDR3 is made up of 11 amino acids. The CDR3 is CASIKGSEAFF. Written as DNA, the CDR3 is TGTGCCAGCATCAAGGGAAGTGAAGCTTTCTTT.

The gene calls are TRBV4-1 and TRBJ1-1, with TRBD1 identical over 7 bases. CDR3 length: 15 amino acids. CDR1 and CDR2 from the germline V gene are MGHRA and YSYEKL. The J segment lost 1 base and the V segment lost 1 base, leaving 3 bases of the junction unmatched. The CDR3 sequence: CASSQGQGTNTEAFF. DNA of the CDR3: TGCGCCAGCAGCCAAGGACAGGGAACGAACACTGAAGCTTTCTTT.

This clone was seen a single time. The chain combines TRBV19 with TRBJ2-3; no clear D gene. This CDR3 is built from 19 residues. CDR1 LNHDA and CDR2 SQIVND come from the germline V gene (reference sequence). V lost 3 bases, J lost 4 bases, and 26 bases lay in between. Here the CDR3 reads CASSIGWVAASPTPDTQYF. The CDR3 DNA is TGTGCCAGTAGTATCGGTTGGGTAGCAGCATCTCCCACCCCAGATACGCAGTATTTT.

This clone turned up a few times. The chain couples TRBV29-1 to TRBJ1-1; perhaps TRBD1 as D (5 bases). The CDR3 has 15 amino acids. Trimming cost V 4 bases and J 0 bases, with 15 bases left between them. Germline V gene sequence: CDR1 SQVTM, CDR2 ANQGSEA. The CDR3 nucleotides are TGCAGCGTTGGGGCAGGGTGGGGCATGAACACTGAAGCTTTCTTT. Translation gives CSVGAGWGMNTEAFF.

The chain links TRBV6-5 to TRBJ2-5; no firm D call. Germline V CDR1 and CDR2: MNHEY, SVGAGI. Between the trimmed V and J ends, which lost 1 base and 5 bases, there was a span of 5 bases. The CDR3 covers 12 residues. CDR3: CASSYFGETQYF. DNA of the CDR3: TGTGCCAGCAGTTACTTCGGGGAGACCCAGTACTTC.

This chain joins TRBV13 and TRBJ2-1; D possibly corresponds to TRBD1 (6 bases). The CDR3 covers 19 residues. The germline V and J ends were trimmed by 5 bases and 3 bases, with 26 bases remaining between them. The V gene's germline CDR1 is PRHDT and CDR2 FYEKMQ (reference sequence). The CDR3 spells CASSPRTANSQPYYNEQFF. CDR3 coding DNA: TGTGCCAGCAGCCCCCGGACAGCCAACTCCCAGCCCTACTACAATGAGCAGTTCTTC.

CDR3 sequence (DNA): TGTGCCAGCAGTTACCGGGCCGGCAGTCAGCCCCAGCATTTT. It is translated as CASSYRAGSQPQHF. The chain has TRBV6-5 and TRBJ1-5; D gene uncertain. Germline values: CDR1 MNHEY, CDR2 SVGAGI. The V and J ends lost 2 bases and 6 bases respectively, with 11 bases between them. CDR3 length equals 14 residues.

This chain joins TRBV7-9 and TRBJ2-1, with TRBD1 matching 10 bases. This CDR3 contains 15 residues. Losses at the gene ends were 3 bases for V and 7 bases for J; bases not matched to a gene: 6. CDR1 is SEHNR, CDR2 FQNEAQ, per germline (reference sequence). The chain's CDR3 is CASSFLGQGGNEQFF. CDR3 DNA: TGTGCCAGCAGCTTCCTAGGACAGGGGGGGAATGAGCAGTTCTTC.

V gene TRBV5-5 combines with J gene TRBJ2-7; either TRBD1 or TRBD2 may supply D (5 bases each). Germline-derived CDR1 and CDR2 are SGHKS and YYEKEE (reference sequence). The CDR3 runs 17 residues. V was clipped by 1 base and J by 3 bases, with 20 bases between them. CDR3 DNA sequence: TGTGCCAGCAGCTTGTCTTTCGTCGGGGCAGCCGACTACGAGCAGTACTTC. Encoded protein: CASSLSFVGAADYEQYF.

This clone counts as medium-sized (0.01 to 0.1%). The same CDR3 arises from other DNA sequences in this sample as well. The chain combines TRBV6-5 with TRBJ1-1; D is undetermined. Germline assignment: CDR1 MNHEY and CDR2 SVGAGI. The CDR3 has 11 residues. Trimming pared 2 bases from V and 6 bases from J, leaving 4 bases between. CDR3 sequence: CASSYSSEAFF. CDR3 bases: TGTGCCAGCAGTTACAGTTCTGAAGCTTTCTTT.

The chain has TRBV14 and TRBJ2-1; 10 bases agree with TRBD1. Trimming removed 5 bases from V and 4 bases from J; junction bases left unmatched: 14. Germline V gives CDR1 SGHDN, CDR2 FVKESK. The CDR3 totals 18 residues. CDR3 loop: CASSSHFGQGGGYNEQFF. The CDR3 bases are TGTGCCAGCAGCTCACACTTCGGACAGGGGGGGGGATACAATGAGCAGTTCTTC.

This clone was detected only once. This chain uses TRBV5-4 with TRBJ2-1; D possibly corresponds to TRBD2 (5 bases). Germline V gene data show CDR1 as SGHNT and CDR2 as YYREEE (reference sequence). The V end lost 10 bases, the J end lost 2 bases, and 22 bases lay between the germline ends. The CDR3 runs 16 residues. The CDR3 here is CAVRARGRVTYNEQFF. The CDR3 bases are TGTGCCGTCCGGGCACGAGGGAGAGTGACCTACAATGAGCAGTTCTTC. The full variable domain, rest sourced from reference TRBV5-4 and TRBJ2-1, is ETGVTQSPTHLIKTRGQQVTLRCSSQSGHNTVSWYQQALGQGPQFIFQYYREEENGRGNFPPRFSGLQFPNYSSELNVNALELDDSALYLCAVRARGRVTYNEQFFGPGTRLTVL.